The next 14 T cell receptor beta chains were all read from a single sample in a study of regulatory T cells in long-lasting Graves disease. To make TCR beta libraries, researchers used iRepertoire HTBI primers and Arm-PCR of CDR3 regions. TCRdb ran MiXCR on the multiplex PCR reads and lists one entry per CDR3 protein. The sample lists 450,000 to 600,000 distinct CDR3 sequences, approximately 12% occurring once. The sample's time point: newly diagnosed GD, antithyroid drugs for less than 3 months. Researchers made the TCR library from RNA that was extracted from PBMCs. These same records also appear under a second study, on T cells in Graves' hyperthyroidism and ophthalmopathy.

Sample: peripheral blood mononuclear cells (PBMCs), taken at new diagnosis, from a patient treated with antithyroid drugs. These receptors all come from a man aged 25 to 40 with Graves disease.

The sample holds a few counts of this clonotype. The CDR3 DNA follows: TGTGCCAGCAGCTTAGGGAGTCGTCGGGAGACCCAGTACTTC. Translation gives CASSLGSRRETQYF. V usage is TRBV7-9 and J usage is TRBJ2-5; D remains ambiguous. The V end was cut by 1 base, the J end by 5 bases, with 11 bases between. From germline, CDR1 is SEHNR and CDR2 FQNEAQ (reference sequence). The CDR3 runs to 14 residues.

This clonotype was detected many times. The chain carries TRBV5-1 and TRBJ2-2, with D possibly TRBD2 on 6 matching bases. CDR1 is SGHRS, CDR2 YFSETQ, per germline. The CDR3 contains 17 residues. The V gene lost 0 bases and the J gene lost 5 bases, with 17 bases spanning the gap. CDR3 bases: TGCGCCAGCAGCTTGGAACAGATCTATGGGGGGACCGGGGAGCTGTTTTTT. Protein: CASSLEQIYGGTGELFF.

This clonotype was seen once. The V gene is TRBV4-1, the J gene TRBJ2-7; D perhaps matches TRBD2 (5 bases). Germline V gives CDR1 MGHRA, CDR2 YSYEKL. The CDR3 covers 15 residues. The V end was cut by 0 bases, the J end by 2 bases, with 11 bases between. CDR3 DNA sequence: TGCGCCAGCAGCCAAGATCGAAACGGGGCCTACGAGCAGTACTTC. It translates to CASSQDRNGAYEQYF.

V and J are TRBV6-1 and TRBJ1-5, with 7 nucleotides matching TRBD1. J gave up 7 bases and V 2 bases, and 2 bases lay outside the gene matches. Germline values: CDR1 MNHNS, CDR2 SASEGT. This CDR3 is built from 13 residues. The CDR3 coding sequence is TGTGCCAGCAGTGAAACAGGGGCCCAGCCCCAGCATTTT. Amino acid sequence: CASSETGAQPQHF.

This clonotype came up many times. V gene TRBV28 combines with J gene TRBJ2-7, with D possibly matching TRBD2 (6 bases). V was pared by 3 bases and J by 0 bases, with 9 bases between. CDR1 MDHEN and CDR2 SYDVKM come from the germline V gene. The CDR3 contains 14 residues. The CDR3 is CASSFPGDSYEQYF. CDR3 sequence (DNA): TGTGCCAGCAGTTTCCCGGGGGACTCCTACGAGCAGTACTTC.

This clonotype was detected only a few times. V gene TRBV5-6 combines with J gene TRBJ2-5; D possibly corresponds to TRBD2 (5 bases). From germline, CDR1 is SGHDT and CDR2 YYEEEE. This CDR3 contains 12 residues. V was pared by 1 base and J by 6 bases, with 7 bases between. In nucleotides, the CDR3 is TGTGCCAGCAGCTTGTGGGAGAAGACCCAGTACTTC. It is translated as CASSLWEKTQYF. The full variable domain, its missing parts supplied by reference TRBV5-6 and TRBJ2-5, is DAGVTQSPTHLIKTRGQQVTLRCSPKSGHDTVSWYQQALGQGPQFIFQYYEEEERQRGNFPDRFSGHQFPNYSSELNVNALLLGDSALYLCASSLWEKTQYFGPGTRLLVL.

To note about this clonotype: A single base is all that separates this from a far larger clone, so a read error is likely. The chain links TRBV7-2 to TRBJ1-2; 8 nucleotides align to TRBD1. This CDR3 has 13 residues. Germline CDR1 SGHTA, CDR2 FQGNSA. V was pared by 11 bases and J by 8 bases, with 13 bases of the junction left unmatched. Here the CDR3 reads CAWRMTGAQGYTF. Here the CDR3 DNA reads TGTGCCTGGAGGATGACAGGGGCCCAGGGCTACACCTTC.

This clonotype was picked up many times. CDR3 loop: CASKSRGLAGTHNEQFF. The DNA of the CDR3 is TGTGCCAGTAAATCGAGGGGGCTAGCGGGAACCCACAATGAGCAGTTCTTC. The chain recombines TRBV19 with TRBJ2-1; 9 bases line up with TRBD2. V was clipped by 7 bases and J by 5 bases; unmatched bases: 15. The CDR3 length is 17 residues. Germline CDR1 and CDR2: LNHDA and SQIVND (reference sequence).

There are many counts of this clonotype. The V gene is TRBV5-1, the J gene TRBJ2-7; either TRBD1 or TRBD2 may fit D (5 bases each). Trimming shortened V by 3 bases and J by 5 bases, and 12 bases separated the two germline ends. The CDR3 runs to 13 residues. From germline, CDR1 is SGHRS and CDR2 YFSETQ. The CDR3 nucleotides read TGCGCCAGCAGCTCCGGGACCAACGACGAGCAGTACTTC. Translated: CASSSGTNDEQYF.

This clonotype was counted only a few times. V usage is TRBV11-2 and J usage is TRBJ1-2, with D possibly being TRBD1 (6 bases). The CDR3 is 12 residues long. With 1 base removed from V and 11 bases from J, the gap between germline ends came to 11 bases. Looked up from germline, CDR1 is SGHAT and CDR2 is FQNNGV. The CDR3 DNA is TGTGCCAGCAGCTTAGTACAGGGAAAGTACACCTTC. It yields the protein CASSLVQGKYTF. Together with reference TRBV11-2 and TRBJ1-2, the CDR3 gives the full variable domain: EAGVAQSPRYKIIEKRQSVAFWCNPISGHATLYWYQQILGQGPKLLIQFQNNGVVDDSQLPKDRFSAERLKGVDSTLKIQPAKLEDSAVYLCASSLVQGKYTFGSGTRLTVV.

This clonotype was seen at least ten times. A junction end diverges from the germline sequence, so it may reflect a read error. The J gene is TRBJ2-5, the V gene TRBV5-1; 7 bases agree with TRBD1. Germline V gene sequence: CDR1 SGHRS, CDR2 YFSETQ. CDR3 length: 13 amino acids. The CDR3 protein is CASTGQEQETQYF. The CDR3 coding sequence is TGTGCCAGCACCGGACAGGAGCAAGAGACCCAGTACTTC. The whole variable domain, filled in from reference TRBV5-1 and TRBJ2-5, reads KAGVTQTPRYLIKTRGQQVTLSCSPISGHRSVSWYQQTPGQGLQFLFEYFSETQRNKGNFPGRFSGRQFSNSRSEMNVSTLELGDSALYLCASTGQEQETQYFGPGTRLLVL.

The genes are TRBV20-1 and TRBJ2-7; D gene ambiguous. Trimming pared 3 bases from V and 0 bases from J, leaving 9 bases between. In germline, CDR1 is DFQATT, CDR2 SNEGSKA (reference sequence). This CDR3 is built from 13 residues. The CDR3 DNA follows: TGCAGTGCTAGTAACGGCTCCTCCTACGAGCAGTACTTC. Protein product: CSASNGSSYEQYF.

This clonotype was counted many times. The J gene is TRBJ2-7, the V gene TRBV12-3 or TRBV12-4, with 16 bases identical to TRBD2. The CDR3 has 15 amino acids. Unmatched junction bases numbered 1, after V lost 4 bases and J lost 4 bases. Here the CDR3 DNA reads TGTGCCAGCAGTTCGGGACTAGCGGGAGGGTACGAGCAGTACTTC. Translation: CASSSGLAGGYEQYF.

Concerning this clonotype: A far larger clone is one nucleotide away, so this likely arose from a read error. The chain links TRBV12-3 or TRBV12-4 to TRBJ2-7; 8 positions match TRBD1. The CDR3 length is 15 residues. Trimming cost V 5 bases and J 7 bases; bases outside gene matches: 13. In DNA, the CDR3 is TGTGCCAGCAGTGAAGGGTCCCAGGGGGCGAGGGAGCAGTACTTC. This sequence encodes CASSEGSQGAREQYF.